The present T cell receptor (beta chain) was sequenced within a study of shared clonotypes between healthy human individuals. General study points: Sequencing depth was predicted to influence how clonotypes are shared among donors.

Assay execution proceeded at the deep level. Study processing details: Junction-only sequences without quality scores were provided by ImmunoSEQ, so filtering was different. The protocol was immunoSEQ multiplex PCR, while the TCRdb copy is restricted to in-frame clones and leaves out a portion. The V and J calls and clone size come from that table; D and trimming were worked out from the DNA. The data hold around 690,000 clones, with about 90% observed a single time. The CDR3 covers 14 residues. V was pared by 7 bases and J by 1 base, with 13 bases between. CDR1 and CDR2 (germline): LNHDA, SQIVND (reference sequence). With respect to this clone: Antigen unknown.

Sequenced material: memory CD8+ T cells from PBMCs. Indicated subset: CD45RO+ cells pooled with CCR7-negative TemRA cells. The rearrangement links TRBV19 to TRBJ1-1; no clear D gene. The clonotype was recovered from a man between 18 and 35 years old in good health. Some clones in this sample may be carry-over from other donors' samples. CDR3 nucleotide sequence: TGTGCCAGTAATTGGGGTTTGGAGAACACTGAAGCTTTCTTT. It translates to CASNWGLENTEAFF.